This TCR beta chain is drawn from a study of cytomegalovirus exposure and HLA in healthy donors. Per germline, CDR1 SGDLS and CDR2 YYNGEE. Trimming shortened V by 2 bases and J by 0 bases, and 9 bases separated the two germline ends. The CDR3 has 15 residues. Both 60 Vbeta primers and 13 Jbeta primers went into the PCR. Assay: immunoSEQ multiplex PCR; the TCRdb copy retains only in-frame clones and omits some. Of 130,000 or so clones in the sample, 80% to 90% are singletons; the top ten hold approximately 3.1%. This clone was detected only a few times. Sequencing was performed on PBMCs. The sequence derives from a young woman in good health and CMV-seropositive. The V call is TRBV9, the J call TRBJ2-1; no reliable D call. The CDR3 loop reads CASSVTESSYNEQFF. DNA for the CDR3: TGTGCCAGCAGCGTTACAGAGAGCTCCTACAATGAGCAGTTCTTC.